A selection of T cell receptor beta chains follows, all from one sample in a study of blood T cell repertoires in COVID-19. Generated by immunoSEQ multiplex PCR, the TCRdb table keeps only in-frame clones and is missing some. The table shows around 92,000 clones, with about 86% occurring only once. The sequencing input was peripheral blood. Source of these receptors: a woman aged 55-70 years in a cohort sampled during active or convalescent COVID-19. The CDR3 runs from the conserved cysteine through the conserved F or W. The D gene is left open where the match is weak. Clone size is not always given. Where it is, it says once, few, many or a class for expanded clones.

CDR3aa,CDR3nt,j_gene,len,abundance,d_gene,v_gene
CASSLYVSGNTEAFF,TGTGCCAGCAGCTTGTATGTCAGCGGGAACACTGAAGCTTTCTTT,TRBJ1-1,15,NA,NA,TRBV5-4
CASSVKDRGPYEQYF,TGTGCCAGCAGCGTCAAGGACAGGGGTCCCTACGAGCAGTACTTC,TRBJ2-7,15,NA,TRBD1,TRBV9
CATSRDPYRGRGNTGELFF,TGTGCCACCAGCAGAGACCCATATCGTGGGAGGGGGAACACCGGGGAGCTGTTTTTT,TRBJ2-2,19,NA,TRBD2,TRBV15
CASSFIGAGELFF,TGCGCCAGCAGCTTCATAGGGGCCGGGGAGCTGTTTTTT,TRBJ2-2,13,NA,NA,TRBV5-1
CASSPAQAEQPQHF,TGTGCCAGCTCACCAGCGCAGGCCGAGCAGCCCCAGCATTTT,TRBJ1-5,14,NA,NA,TRBV18
CASSKTGGATNEKLFF,TGCGCCAGCAGCAAGACAGGGGGCGCAACTAATGAAAAACTGTTTTTT,TRBJ1-4,16,NA,TRBD1,TRBV4-1
CASSEQGYNEQFF,TGTGCCAGCAGTGAACAGGGTTACAATGAGCAGTTCTTC,TRBJ2-1,13,NA,NA,TRBV25-1
CASSSRGETQYF,TGTGCCAGCAGCTCCCGCGGGGAGACCCAGTACTTC,TRBJ2-5,12,NA,NA,TRBV3-1/TRBV3-2
CASSGGKGGAAEQYF,TGTGCCAGCAGCGGGGGGAAAGGGGGAGCGGCCGAGCAGTACTTC,TRBJ2-7,15,few,NA,TRBV9
CASRDSGTTANTGELFF,TGTGCCAGTAGGGATAGCGGGACCACCGCGAACACCGGGGAGCTGTTTTTT,TRBJ2-2,17,NA,TRBD2,TRBV19
CSVEGSNEQFF,TGCAGCGTTGAAGGTAGCAATGAGCAGTTCTTC,TRBJ2-1,11,NA,NA,TRBV29-1
CASSRDRGLEKLFF,TGTGCCAGCAGCCGGGACAGGGGGCTTGAAAAACTGTTTTTT,TRBJ1-4,14,NA,TRBD1,TRBV5-8
CASSLRLADEQYF,TGTGCCAGCAGCTTAAGACTAGCTGACGAGCAGTACTTC,TRBJ2-7,13,NA,TRBD2,TRBV7-3
CASSLAQAPNEKLFF,TGCGCCAGCAGCTTGGCACAGGCCCCCAATGAAAAACTGTTTTTT,TRBJ1-4,15,few,NA,TRBV5-1
CASSQDWGRDEQFF,TGTGCCAGCAGCCAAGATTGGGGGCGCGATGAGCAGTTCTTC,TRBJ2-1,14,NA,NA,TRBV4-2
CASRRGGSTDTQYF,TGTGCCAGCAGGCGCGGGGGGAGCACAGATACGCAGTATTTT,TRBJ2-3,14,few,TRBD2,TRBV7-3
CASSHQAVPYNEQFF,TGTGCCAGCAGCCATCAAGCGGTCCCATACAATGAGCAGTTCTTC,TRBJ2-1,15,NA,NA,TRBV3-1/TRBV3-2
CASSERIPEGIQYF,TGTGCCAGCAGTGAAAGGATCCCGGAGGGCATTCAGTACTTC,TRBJ2-4,14,NA,NA,TRBV6-1
CATSDPLSVQETQYF,TGTGCCACCAGTGACCCATTGTCGGTACAAGAGACCCAGTACTTC,TRBJ2-5,15,NA,NA,TRBV24-1
CASSLRNRGLNEKLFF,TGTGCCAGCAGCCTGCGAAACAGGGGCCTTAATGAAAAACTGTTTTTT,TRBJ1-4,16,NA,TRBD1,TRBV9
CASSTDRGRRAGELFF,TGTGCCAGCAGCACCGACAGGGGGAGGCGCGCCGGGGAGCTGTTTTTT,TRBJ2-2,16,NA,TRBD1,TRBV7-8
CASSKSRGAMDTGELFF,TGTGCCAGCAGCAAGTCCCGGGGGGCAATGGACACCGGGGAGCTGTTTTTT,TRBJ2-2,17,NA,NA,TRBV7-8
CASREDRLNTGELFF,TGCGCCAGCAGGGAGGACAGGTTAAACACCGGGGAGCTGTTTTTT,TRBJ2-2,15,NA,TRBD1,TRBV5-1
CASSLVGGETQYF,TGTGCCAGCAGCCTCGTGGGGGGGGAGACCCAGTACTTC,TRBJ2-5,13,NA,TRBD2,TRBV3-1/TRBV3-2
CATSRDNYEQYF,TGTGCCACCAGCAGAGACAATTACGAGCAGTACTTC,TRBJ2-7,12,NA,NA,TRBV15
CASGLGSRAAGSPLHF,TGTGCTAGTGGGCTGGGCAGTAGGGCTGCGGGTTCACCCCTCCACTTT,TRBJ1-6,16,NA,NA,TRBV12-5
CASSALDRGVRGLMNTEAFF,TGTGCCAGCAGCGCACTGGACAGGGGAGTGCGGGGGTTGATGAACACTGAAGCTTTCTTT,TRBJ1-1,20,NA,TRBD1,TRBV9
CASSPDAGYGYTF,TGTGCCAGCTCACCAGACGCGGGCTATGGCTACACCTTC,TRBJ1-2,13,NA,NA,TRBV18
CASSVGTGRGRTEAFF,TGTGCCAGCAGCGTAGGCACAGGGAGGGGTCGGACTGAAGCTTTCTTT,TRBJ1-1,16,NA,NA,TRBV9
CASREGTNTEAFF,TGCGCCAGCAGGGAGGGGACGAACACTGAAGCTTTCTTT,TRBJ1-1,13,NA,NA,TRBV5-1
CASSFDPPGRAFF,TGTGCCAGCAGCTTTGATCCTCCTGGCCGAGCTTTCTTT,TRBJ1-1,13,few,NA,TRBV7-8
CASSDERGGYQPQHF,TGTGCCAGCAGTGACGAAAGGGGAGGATATCAGCCCCAGCATTTT,TRBJ1-5,15,NA,NA,TRBV2
CASSNYWWGGVNTGELFF,TGTGCCAGCAGCAATTATTGGTGGGGGGGTGTAAACACCGGGGAGCTGTTTTTT,TRBJ2-2,18,once,TRBD2,TRBV11-2
CASGLGGARSYEQYF,TGTGCTAGTGGTTTGGGCGGTGCCCGCTCCTACGAGCAGTACTTC,TRBJ2-7,15,NA,NA,TRBV12-5
CASSLDRFRNQPQHF,TGCGCCAGCAGCCTCGACAGGTTTCGCAATCAGCCCCAGCATTTT,TRBJ1-5,15,NA,NA,TRBV4-1
CASSQGVNGNQPQHF,TGTGCCAGCAGCCAAGGGGTTAATGGCAATCAGCCCCAGCATTTT,TRBJ1-5,15,NA,NA,TRBV28
CASSLLSVLGADTQYF,TGTGCCAGCAGCCTTCTGAGCGTTTTAGGAGCAGATACGCAGTATTTT,TRBJ2-3,16,NA,NA,TRBV7-9
CASNGLADTQYF,TGTGCCAGCAATGGACTTGCCGATACGCAGTATTTT,TRBJ2-3,12,NA,NA,TRBV2
CASTGEVRGQGEQYF,TGTGCCAGTACCGGGGAGGTCAGGGGGCAAGGCGAGCAGTACTTC,TRBJ2-7,15,NA,TRBD1,TRBV19
CSVELGVGGYTF,TGCAGCGTTGAATTAGGGGTGGGTGGCTACACCTTC,TRBJ1-2,12,NA,NA,TRBV29-1
CATSESGGNYGYTF,TGTGCCACCAGTGAATCAGGGGGAAACTATGGCTACACCTTC,TRBJ1-2,14,NA,TRBD1,TRBV24-1
CSGRDRAKNIQYF,TGCAGCGGACGGGACAGAGCCAAAAACATTCAGTACTTC,TRBJ2-4,13,NA,TRBD1,TRBV29-1
CASSPRQASTYEQYF,TGTGCCAGCTCACCTCGACAGGCAAGCACCTACGAGCAGTACTTC,TRBJ2-7,15,NA,NA,TRBV18
CASSQPQGSTEAFF,TGTGCCAGCAGCCAGCCCCAGGGGAGCACTGAAGCTTTCTTT,TRBJ1-1,14,NA,NA,TRBV6-5
CASSPGGAYSGNTIYF,TGTGCCAGCTCTCCTGGTGGGGCCTACTCTGGAAACACCATATATTTT,TRBJ1-3,16,NA,NA,TRBV18
CASSPDRTYGYTF,TGTGCCAGCAGTCCCGACAGAACCTATGGCTACACCTTC,TRBJ1-2,13,once,NA,TRBV2
CASGTGVEKLFF,TGTGCTAGTGGTACAGGGGTTGAAAAACTGTTTTTT,TRBJ1-4,12,NA,TRBD1,TRBV12-5
CASSLSFGGNEQYF,TGTGCCAGCAGCTTAAGTTTTGGGGGCAACGAGCAGTACTTC,TRBJ2-7,14,NA,NA,TRBV7-9
CASSHLSRAEAFF,TGTGCCAGCAGCCACCTATCTCGGGCTGAAGCTTTCTTT,TRBJ1-1,13,once,NA,TRBV4-2
CASSQDQDRERTGLSSNYGYTF,TGCGCCAGCAGCCAAGATCAGGACAGGGAAAGAACGGGGCTATCGTCTAACTATGGCTACACCTTC,TRBJ1-2,22,NA,TRBD1,TRBV4-1
CASSPFRDRGRETQYF,TGTGCCAGCTCACCCTTCCGGGACAGGGGGCGAGAGACCCAGTACTTC,TRBJ2-5,16,NA,TRBD1,TRBV18
CASSFGGVETQYF,TGTGCTAGCAGCTTTGGGGGGGTGGAGACCCAGTACTTC,TRBJ2-5,13,NA,TRBD2,TRBV7-7
CASSRTSGTNTGELFF,TGTGCCAGTAGTAGGACTAGCGGGACGAACACCGGGGAGCTGTTTTTT,TRBJ2-2,16,once,TRBD2,TRBV19
CASRQPGGVYEQYF,TGCGCCAGCAGACAGCCCGGGGGGGTCTACGAGCAGTACTTC,TRBJ2-7,14,many,TRBD2,TRBV4-1
CASSPKLGQGARETQYF,TGCGCCAGCAGCCCAAAACTGGGACAGGGGGCTCGGGAGACCCAGTACTTC,TRBJ2-5,17,NA,TRBD1,TRBV5-1
CASRWGWTSGRVDTQYF,TGTGCCAGCAGATGGGGTTGGACTAGCGGGAGGGTAGATACGCAGTATTTT,TRBJ2-3,17,NA,TRBD2,TRBV7-2
CAWSAGGTEAFF,TGTGCCTGGAGTGCCGGAGGCACTGAAGCTTTCTTT,TRBJ1-1,12,NA,NA,TRBV30